These 26 T cell receptor beta chains were sequenced from one sample in a study of cytomegalovirus exposure and HLA in healthy donors. Vbeta (60) and Jbeta (13) primers were used in the PCR. Assay used: immunoSEQ multiplex PCR; TCRdb lists only in-frame clones, some missing. The sample contains 100,000 to 150,000 clones, approximately 60% of which appear only once. The specimen was PBMCs. These receptor sequences come from a woman aged 40 to 50 in good health and CMV-seronegative.

The chain carries TRBV30 and TRBJ2-7, with a weak D call TRBD2 (6 bases). There are 11 residues in the CDR3. Trimming removed 5 bases at V and 3 bases at J, with 8 bases between. The V gene's germline CDR1 is GTSNPN and CDR2 SVGIG (reference sequence). The CDR3 coding sequence is TGTGCCTGGTGGGACTTCTACGAGCAGTACTTC. This translates into CAWWDFYEQYF.

With regard to this clone: This specimen includes other DNA sequences encoding the same CDR3. This chain links TRBV2 with TRBJ2-5, with D hard to call. In germline, CDR1 is SNHLY, CDR2 FYNNEI. V shed 4 bases and J shed 4 bases, with 4 bases lying between them. The CDR3 runs to 11 residues. For the CDR3, the DNA is TGTGCCAGCAGTGCTAGAGAGACCCAGTACTTC. The encoded protein is CASSARETQYF.

The V and J genes are TRBV10-3 and TRBJ1-4; D call uncertain. The CDR3 extends over 13 amino acids. Germline V gives CDR1 ENHRY, CDR2 SYGVKD. The V end was cut by 8 bases, the J end by 7 bases, with 14 bases between. CDR3 sequence: CAIGGDAREKLFF. Here the CDR3 DNA reads TGTGCCATCGGCGGCGACGCGCGTGAAAAACTGTTTTTT.

This clone turned up a few times. The V gene is TRBV10-2, the J gene TRBJ1-5, with 8 bases aligning to TRBD1. Germline V gene data show CDR1 as WSHSY and CDR2 as SAAADI. After removal of 6 bases from V and 7 bases from J, the junction contained 14 bases not matched to a gene. CDR3 size: 16 residues. The DNA for the CDR3 is TGCGCCAGCAGCTCCATATCCAGGGGGCTCGGCCAGCCCCAGCATTTT. Amino acids: CASSSISRGLGQPQHF.

The chain couples TRBV5-1 to TRBJ1-2, with TRBD1 matching 11 bases. The V gene end was trimmed by 4 bases and the J gene end by 4 bases; junction bases not matched to a gene: 6. CDR3 length: 15 amino acids. Germline V gene lookup returns CDR1 SGHRS and CDR2 YFSETQ. The CDR3 DNA reads as TGCGCCAGCAGCCCCTCCGGGACAGGGGGCTATGGCTACACCTTC. Its translation: CASSPSGTGGYGYTF.

The CDR3 region has the DNA TGTGCCATCAGTGACCCGGCGAGGTCGGAGACCCAGTACTTC. Translation: CAISDPARSETQYF. The chain couples TRBV10-3 to TRBJ2-5; D call uncertain. The CDR3 sequence is 14 residues long. From germline, CDR1 is ENHRY and CDR2 SYGVKD. With 3 bases removed from V and 5 bases from J, the gap between germline ends came to 13 bases.

This chain uses TRBV10-3 with TRBJ1-3, with D hard to call. V dropped 6 bases and J dropped 4 bases, with 13 bases sitting between them. Germline V gene sequence: CDR1 ENHRY, CDR2 SYGVKD. The CDR3 has 14 residues. The CDR3 loop is CAIRVEGDGNTIYF. In DNA form, the CDR3 reads TGTGCCATCAGGGTAGAGGGAGACGGAAACACCATATATTTT.

V usage is TRBV7-3 and J usage is TRBJ1-2, with D possibly being TRBD1 (5 bases). CDR3 length: 14 amino acids. CDR1 SGHTA and CDR2 FQGTGA come from the germline V gene. Trimming cost V 1 base and J 6 bases, with 12 bases left between them. CDR3 region: CASSLRGGDDGYTF. The CDR3 nucleotides are TGTGCCAGCAGCTTAAGGGGGGGTGACGATGGCTACACCTTC. Variable domain in full (rest from reference TRBV7-3 and TRBJ1-2): GAGVSQTPSNKVTEKGKYVELRCDPISGHTALYWYRQSLGQGPEFLIYFQGTGAADDSGLPNDRFFAVRPEGSVSTLKIQRTERGDSAVYLCASSLRGGDDGYTFGSGTRLTVV.

This chain uses TRBV4-2 with TRBJ2-7; 10 bases match TRBD1. CDR3 length: 19 amino acids. V gave up 1 base and J gave up 3 bases; unmatched junction bases: 15. CDR1 and CDR2 from the germline V gene are LGHNA and YNFKEQ. The DNA for the CDR3 is TGTGCCAGCAGCCAAGGTTTATTCATCCGGGACAGGGGCGGCTACGAGCAGTACTTC. Translating it yields CASSQGLFIRDRGGYEQYF.

The genes are TRBV6-1 and TRBJ1-4; D may be TRBD1 (5 bases). The CDR3 has 15 amino acids. V lost 6 bases and J 5 bases, leaving 16 bases between the germline ends. Germline-derived CDR1 and CDR2 are MNHNS and SASEGT. CDR3 sequence reads: CASSGGDRGNEKLFF. The CDR3 DNA is TGTGCCAGCAGCGGCGGGGACCGTGGAAATGAAAAACTGTTTTTT.

The table lists this clone with a count of one. The chain carries TRBV7-2 and TRBJ1-5; maybe TRBD1 (5 bases). The CDR3 consists of 13 residues. In germline, CDR1 is SGHTA, CDR2 FQGNSA. V was pared by 2 bases and J by 6 bases, with 8 bases between. The CDR3 reads CASSLQGGQPQHF. The CDR3 DNA sequence: TGTGCCAGCAGCTTACAGGGCGGTCAGCCCCAGCATTTT.

The chain is built from TRBV7-2 and TRBJ2-3; D may be TRBD1 (5 bases). Germline-derived CDR1 and CDR2 are SGHTA and FQGNSA. CDR3 length equals 17 residues. Trimming shortened V by 1 base and J by 2 bases, and 16 bases separated the two germline ends. The CDR3 reads CASSLEAGPANTDTQYF. The CDR3 region has the DNA TGTGCCAGCAGCTTAGAGGCAGGGCCGGCAAACACAGATACGCAGTATTTT.

The chain carries TRBV7-2 and TRBJ1-6, with a possible D match to TRBD1 (6 bases). Trimming left V 1 base short and J 9 bases short, with 19 bases between. Germline V gene data show CDR1 as SGHTA and CDR2 as FQGNSA. The CDR3 has 17 amino acids. CDR3 nucleotide sequence: TGTGCCAGCAGCTTAGTTGCCTCTACAGGGTTTGGTTCACCCCTCCACTTT. Translating it yields CASSLVASTGFGSPLHF.

In this sample, this clone turned up a few times. This rearrangement joins TRBV5-5 to TRBJ2-6; D not certain. The CDR3 extends over 13 amino acids. V lost 7 bases and J 2 bases, leaving 7 bases between the germline ends. Germline V gives CDR1 SGHKS, CDR2 YYEKEE (reference sequence). CDR3: CASEVTGANVLTF. The CDR3 region has the DNA TGTGCCAGCGAGGTTACTGGGGCCAACGTCCTGACTTTC.

In its sample, this clone was seen a few times. This chain links TRBV11-3 with TRBJ2-6; the D gene is possibly TRBD1 (5 bases). The CDR3 is 15 residues long. V lost 2 bases to trimming and J lost 2 bases, with 7 bases between them. Per the germline V gene, CDR1 is SGHNT and CDR2 is YENEEA. CDR3 in DNA: TGTGCCAGCAGCTTAAAAGGGGCTGGGGCCAACGTCCTGACTTTC. It specifies CASSLKGAGANVLTF.

The J gene is TRBJ1-2, the V gene TRBV5-6, with D perhaps matching TRBD1 (6 bases). This CDR3 spans 16 amino acids. Germline CDR1 and CDR2: SGHDT and YYEEEE. V lost 0 bases, J lost 3 bases, and 15 bases lay in between. The DNA of the CDR3 is TGTGCCAGCAGCTTGGCGGGGCACAGGGATTACTATGGCTACACCTTC. Amino acid sequence: CASSLAGHRDYYGYTF. The full variable domain, with the rest looked up from reference TRBV5-6 and TRBJ1-2, is DAGVTQSPTHLIKTRGQQVTLRCSPKSGHDTVSWYQQALGQGPQFIFQYYEEEERQRGNFPDRFSGHQFPNYSSELNVNALLLGDSALYLCASSLAGHRDYYGYTFGSGTRLTVV.

This clone turned up a few times. This chain connects TRBV19 to TRBJ1-3, with D perhaps TRBD1 (5 bases). The germline V gene encodes CDR1 LNHDA and CDR2 SQIVND (reference sequence). Trimming took 3 bases from V and 0 from J, leaving 21 bases between them. This CDR3 comprises 19 residues. The DNA for the CDR3 is TGTGCCAGTAGTATTTGGGGACTGACACGAAGTGCCTCTGGAAACACCATATATTTT. It translates to CASSIWGLTRSASGNTIYF.

The chain employs TRBV10-2 and TRBJ1-4, with 9 bases fitting TRBD1. CDR3 length: 14 residues. CDR1 is WSHSY and CDR2 is SAAADI in the germline V gene. The V segment lost 5 bases and the J segment 6 bases; nucleotides outside the gene matches: 4. In DNA, the CDR3 is TGCGCCAGCAGTCCCGGGACAGGGTATGAAAAACTGTTTTTT. The encoded protein is CASSPGTGYEKLFF.

The V and J genes are TRBV29-1 and TRBJ2-5; D gene unclear. CDR1 is SQVTM and CDR2 is ANQGSEA in the germline V gene. Trimming left V 4 bases short and J 2 bases short, with 5 bases between. This CDR3 has 11 residues. CDR3 protein: CSVVPQETQYF. Written as DNA, the CDR3 is TGCAGCGTTGTTCCACAAGAGACCCAGTACTTC. The full variable domain, its missing parts supplied by reference TRBV29-1 and TRBJ2-5, is SAVISQKPSRDICQRGTSLTIQCQVDSQVTMMFWYRQQPGQSLTLIATANQGSEATYESGFVIDKFPISRPNLTFSTLTVSNMSPEDSSIYLCSVVPQETQYFGPGTRLLVL.

The J gene is TRBJ1-4, the V gene TRBV29-1; D is unresolved. CDR1 is SQVTM, CDR2 ANQGSEA, per germline. V shed 4 bases and J shed 8 bases, with 11 bases lying between them. There are 12 residues in the CDR3. The CDR3 DNA reads as TGCAGCGTTGGAAGGGCGGGAGAAAAACTGTTTTTT. As protein: CSVGRAGEKLFF.

The chain is built from TRBV7-3 and TRBJ2-3; TRBD2 matches 12 bases. The CDR3 is made up of 17 amino acids. V was pared by 6 bases and J by 3 bases, with 10 bases of the junction left unmatched. Germline CDR1 and CDR2: SGHTA and FQGTGA. CDR3: CASSYTPGLAGTDTQYF. DNA of the CDR3: TGTGCCAGCAGTTACACCCCCGGACTAGCGGGGACAGATACGCAGTATTTT.

This chain links TRBV4-1 with TRBJ1-5; 7 nucleotides line up with TRBD1. V was pared by 0 bases and J by 7 bases, with 9 bases of the junction left unmatched. The CDR3 has 16 amino acids. Germline CDR1 MGHRA, CDR2 YSYEKL. CDR3 nucleotide sequence: TGCGCCAGCAGCCAAGATCCGACAGGGACGGGACAGCCCCAGCATTTT. It codes for CASSQDPTGTGQPQHF.

Notes on this clone: Other DNA sequences in this sample translate to the same CDR3. The chain couples TRBV2 to TRBJ2-3; possibly TRBD2 for D (5 bases). Between the trimmed V and J ends, which lost 7 bases and 6 bases, there was a span of 8 bases. Germline V gene lookup returns CDR1 SNHLY and CDR2 FYNNEI. The CDR3 contains 11 residues. The CDR3 loop is CASTSRDTQYF. CDR3 nucleotides: TGTGCCAGCACTAGCAGGGATACGCAGTATTTT.

This clone occurred a few times. CDR3: CASSIGGSEAFF. The CDR3 DNA follows: TGTGCCAGTAGTATCGGAGGGTCTGAAGCTTTCTTT. This chain connects TRBV19 to TRBJ1-1; unclear D gene. Germline loops: CDR1 LNHDA, CDR2 SQIVND (reference sequence). CDR3 size: 12 residues. Trimming took 3 bases from V and 6 from J, leaving 8 bases between them.

This rearrangement joins TRBV6-5 to TRBJ2-1; 7 bases are shared with TRBD1. The V gene end was trimmed by 4 bases and the J gene end by 0 bases; junction bases not matched to a gene: 3. The CDR3 is 15 amino acids. Germline V CDR1 and CDR2: MNHEY, SVGAGI. CDR3: CASSLTGDSYNEQFF. The DNA for the CDR3 is TGTGCCAGCAGTTTAACAGGGGACTCCTACAATGAGCAGTTCTTC.

The rearrangement joins TRBV29-1 to TRBJ1-2, with no clear D. The CDR3 is 13 residues long. The V and J ends lost 1 base and 0 bases respectively, with 6 bases between them. Germline V gene sequence: CDR1 SQVTM, CDR2 ANQGSEA. CDR3 in amino acids: CSVEAGSNYGYTF. The CDR3 coding sequence is TGCAGCGTTGAAGCGGGTTCTAACTATGGCTACACCTTC.